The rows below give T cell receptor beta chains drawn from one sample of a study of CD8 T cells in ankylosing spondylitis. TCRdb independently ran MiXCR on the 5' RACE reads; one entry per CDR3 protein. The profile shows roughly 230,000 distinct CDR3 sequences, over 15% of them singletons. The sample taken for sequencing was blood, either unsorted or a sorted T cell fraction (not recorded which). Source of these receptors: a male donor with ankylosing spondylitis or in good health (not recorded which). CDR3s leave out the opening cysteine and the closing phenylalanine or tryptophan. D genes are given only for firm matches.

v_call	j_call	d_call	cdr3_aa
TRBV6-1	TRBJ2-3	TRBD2	ASAEPTSGTDTQY
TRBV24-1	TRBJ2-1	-	ATSDFPGNEQF
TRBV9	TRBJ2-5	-	ASSAGGRDGPQETQY
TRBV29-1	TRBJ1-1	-	SVGVNTEAF
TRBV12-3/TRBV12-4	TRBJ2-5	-	ASSPGWGSQETQY
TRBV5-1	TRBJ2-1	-	ASSGRDRPYNEQF
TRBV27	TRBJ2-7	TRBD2	ASRAGTSGRGQY
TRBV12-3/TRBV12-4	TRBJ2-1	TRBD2	ASSLSGVYNEQF
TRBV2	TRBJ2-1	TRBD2	AGSSGRFNEQF
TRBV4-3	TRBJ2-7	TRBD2	ASSQDWTSGKSEQY
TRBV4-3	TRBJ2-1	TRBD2	ASSPGLAGDEQF
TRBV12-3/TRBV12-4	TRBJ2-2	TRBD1	ASSFKTGYPGELF
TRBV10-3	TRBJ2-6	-	AIPDDSGANVLT
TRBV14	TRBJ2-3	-	ASSQGKGSDTDTQY
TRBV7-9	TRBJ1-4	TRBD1	ASSLRTGRDEKLF
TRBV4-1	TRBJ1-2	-	ASSQLGWDTHNYGYT
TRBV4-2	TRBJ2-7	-	ASSQEPNDLGAGDEQY
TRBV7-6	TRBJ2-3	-	ASSLGPYGTDYTDTQY
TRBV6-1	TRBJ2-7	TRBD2	ASSTIAGGAYEQY
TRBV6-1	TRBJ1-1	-	ASSEGRLNTEAF
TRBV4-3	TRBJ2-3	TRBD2	ASSQAGLAGEGPVTDTQY
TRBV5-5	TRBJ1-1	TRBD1	ASSWGTGGTEAF
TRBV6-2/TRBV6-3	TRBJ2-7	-	ASSYSTFDGYYEQY
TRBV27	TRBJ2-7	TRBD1	ASSLSPTGPNEQY
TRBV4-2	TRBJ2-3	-	ASSQERGHTDTQY
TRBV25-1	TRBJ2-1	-	ASSDDRRGYNEQF
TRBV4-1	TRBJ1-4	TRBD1	ASSQDMGTGEREKLF
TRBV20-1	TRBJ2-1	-	SAPLPNTHEQF
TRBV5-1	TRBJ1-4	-	ASSVGSYATNEKLF
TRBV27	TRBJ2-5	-	ASSPQGTETQY
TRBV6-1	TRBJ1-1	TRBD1	AVTTGQGTEAF
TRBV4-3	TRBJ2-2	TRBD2	ASSQERLAIVTGELF
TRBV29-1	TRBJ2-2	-	SVEAENTGELF
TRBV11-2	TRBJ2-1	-	ASSFGAGNEQF
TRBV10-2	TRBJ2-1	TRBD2	ASSPVSGGYNEQF
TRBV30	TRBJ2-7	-	AWSVLEGDYEQY
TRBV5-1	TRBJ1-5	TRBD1	ASLPGQGAKRNQPQH
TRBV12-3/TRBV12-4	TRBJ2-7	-	ASSLGDPYEQY
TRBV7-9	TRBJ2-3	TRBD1	ASSDRTGAGDTQY
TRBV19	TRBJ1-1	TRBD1	ASSLQGRGTEAF
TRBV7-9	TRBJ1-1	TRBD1	ASSLEDRGNTEAF
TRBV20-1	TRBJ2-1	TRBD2	SAQGLAGDGSYNEQF
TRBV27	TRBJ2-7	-	ASSLDSGFYEQY
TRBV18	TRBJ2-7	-	ASSPLAGVGDEQY
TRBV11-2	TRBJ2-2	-	ASSLDTQNTGELF
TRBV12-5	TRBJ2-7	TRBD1	ASGGQGSREQY
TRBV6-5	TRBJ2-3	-	ASSTERGSPISTDTQY
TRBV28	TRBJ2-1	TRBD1	ASIDEQGALYNEQF
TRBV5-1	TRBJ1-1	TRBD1	ASSWSTGGGTEAF
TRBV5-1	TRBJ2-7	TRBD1	ASSTMDRGRNEQY
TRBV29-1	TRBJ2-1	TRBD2	SVESGTSGRARNEQF
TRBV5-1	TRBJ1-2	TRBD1	ASSQGGSYGST